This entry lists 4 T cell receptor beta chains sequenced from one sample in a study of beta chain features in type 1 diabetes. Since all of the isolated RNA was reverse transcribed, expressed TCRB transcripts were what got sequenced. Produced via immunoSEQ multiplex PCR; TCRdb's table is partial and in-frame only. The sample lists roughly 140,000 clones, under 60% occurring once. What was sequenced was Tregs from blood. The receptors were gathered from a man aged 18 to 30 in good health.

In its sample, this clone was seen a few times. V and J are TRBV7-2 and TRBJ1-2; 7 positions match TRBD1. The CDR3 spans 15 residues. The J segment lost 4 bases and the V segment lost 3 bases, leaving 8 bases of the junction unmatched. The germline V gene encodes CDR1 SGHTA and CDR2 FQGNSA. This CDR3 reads CASSFGRGMGYGYTF. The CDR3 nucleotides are TGTGCCAGCAGCTTTGGCAGGGGGATGGGCTATGGCTACACCTTC.

The CDR3 nucleotides read TGTGCCAGCAGTCCCCCGGGACAGTCCTACGAGCAGTACTTC. Its protein product is CASSPPGQSYEQYF. V gene TRBV28 combines with J gene TRBJ2-7; 7 bases fit TRBD1. CDR1 and CDR2 from the germline V gene are MDHEN and SYDVKM. Trimming took 5 bases from V and 1 from J; bases not matched to a gene: 5. This CDR3 is built from 14 residues. The variable domain in full, with the rest retrieved from reference TRBV28 and TRBJ2-7, is DVKVTQSSRYLVKRTGEKVFLECVQDMDHENMFWYRQDPGLGLRLIYFSYDVKMKEKGDIPEGYSVSREKKERFSLILESASTNQTSMYLCASSPPGQSYEQYFGPGTRLTVT.

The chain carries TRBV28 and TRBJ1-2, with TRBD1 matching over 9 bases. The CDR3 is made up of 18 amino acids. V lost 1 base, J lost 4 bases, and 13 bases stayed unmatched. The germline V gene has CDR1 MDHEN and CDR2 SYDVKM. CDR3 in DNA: TGTGCCAGCAGTTTATATTATCCCGGGACAGGGAATAGCTATGGCTACACCTTC. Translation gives CASSLYYPGTGNSYGYTF.

DNA of the CDR3: TGTGCCAGCAGTTTGGTTACTAGCGGCAGGAACGAGCAGTACTTC. It specifies CASSLVTSGRNEQYF. V and J are TRBV28 and TRBJ2-7; 8 bases map to TRBD2. Per the germline V gene, CDR1 is MDHEN and CDR2 is SYDVKM. Germline trimming cut 3 bases from V and 5 bases from J; bases unmatched to any gene: 9. The length of the CDR3 is 15 residues.